This T cell receptor beta chain was retrieved from a study of beta chain features in type 1 diabetes (dated by TCRdb to 2016 to 2018). Broadly, across the study: Patients and healthy donors did not differ in mean age, gender distribution, total cell number or subset yield. A total of about 110,000,000 sorted cells were examined across all samples, and a strong correlation was observed between cell number per subset and RNA yield. The study compared TCRB repertoires of sorted circulating CD4+ T cell subsets between recently diagnosed type 1 diabetes patients and matched healthy donors. Regulatory and stem cell-like memory subsets were obtained from only 8 patients and about eight healthy donors, while naive and central memory subsets were obtained from all 30 or so donors.

Each donor gave one peripheral blood draw, approximately 0.11 L on average, collected into heparinised tubes. A BD FACSAria II was used to sort naive, central memory, regulatory and stem cell-like memory CD4+ T cells with a panel that included CD45RO, CCR7, CD25, CD127, CD95 and CD27. All sorted populations exceeded 95% purity. PBMCs were separated immediately by Lymphoprep density gradient centrifugation and were stained directly, without being cultured. To minimize batch effects, samples were stained and sorted in pairs, one healthy donor with one patient per experiment. The High Capacity cDNA Reverse Transcription Kit was used to reverse transcribe all of the isolated RNA, meaning that expressed TCRB transcripts were what got sequenced. Naive, central memory and regulatory T cell samples underwent deep immunoSEQ sequencing, averaging around 4 million total reads per sample. Sorted cells were lysed in RLT buffer, and RNA was extracted using DNase-treated RNeasy Micro or Mini kits according to cell number. Each cell subset was processed separately to prevent cross-contamination, with patient and healthy donor samples processed together. The immunoSEQ multiplex PCR was used to amplify TCRB sequences from cDNA, generating 87-bp fragments that spanned the CDR3 region. Sequencing of the amplicons was done on the Illumina HiSeq platform. The authors' analysis ran thus. PCR bias was corrected computationally using synthetic template baselines, and reads within Hamming distance 2 were collapsed, with unmergeable singletons discarded. Reads were aligned against IMGT so that V, D and J genes, CDR3 length and insertions or deletions at six rearrangement sites could be assigned. Within each subset, clonotype counts were normalized to the number of sorted cells before true diversity and Gini coefficients were calculated with the tcR R package. The overlap coefficient, calculated on TCRB nucleotide sequences, was used to quantify repertoire sharing. Out-of-frame TCRB sequences from naive cells were analyzed to stand in for the pre-selection repertoire. The table comes from immuneACCESS by way of TCRdb, which keeps in-frame sequences with V and J called. Part of the clones is missing from these tables; in studies checked, under half for an unresolved V gene and the rest for unknown reasons. V, J and clone size are those of that table, while D and trimming were read from the DNA. In this sample the table shows 350,000 to 450,000 clones, around 13% of which occur a single time. The ten top clones hold approximately 0.035% of the sample.

Remarks on this clone: The antigen this receptor binds is unknown. Base quality data are lacking; no much larger clone is found one base away.

Inclusive of the bounding cysteine and phenylalanine, the CDR3 is 13 residues long. The DNA shown is the 39-base CDR3, in frame from base 1. Sequences ENHRY (CDR1) and SYGVKD (CDR2) are obtained from the germline V gene. V was cut back by 6 bases and J by 8 bases, leaving a gap of 16 bases between them. General findings and caveats noted by the study authors: Naive, central memory and regulatory TCRB repertoires appeared more similar among patients than among healthy donors. Because the HLA sub-analyses included only small numbers of individuals, any influence of HLA type on TCRB rearrangement was left unresolved. Because cDNA rather than genomic DNA was sequenced, highly expressing activated cells could have been over-represented, although no difference in activation and CD3 levels was found between groups. At VDJ recombination sites, patients with type 1 diabetes made fewer insertions and deleted more nucleotides, a pattern implying thymic rearrangement abnormalities. Type 1 diabetes patients showed a moderate but significant shortening of TCRB CDR3 length in all four CD4+ subsets. Shorter templates might be favored by PCR, yet because patient and control samples were amplified and corrected together, any such skew would affect both groups equally.

The sequence was collected from a man aged 25 to 45 in good health. This receptor chain uses TRBV10-3 and TRBJ1-2; too little of a D gene remains to name it. The source material was naive CD4+ T cells from blood. What the cell subset or site label conveys for this sample: true naive CD4+ T cells. The DNA sequence is given as TGTGCCATCAGCCCGGAGGGAGTTGACGGCTACACCTTC. It is translated as CAISPEGVDGYTF.